This is a list of T cell receptor beta chains from one sample in a study of T cells in tumors after PD-1 blockade. Method: immunoSEQ multiplex PCR; TCRdb's copy keeps in-frame clones and lacks some. Seen here are around 46,000 clones, nearly 80% observed once, and the top ten hold roughly 17%. Material: PBMCs, obtained before anti-PD-1 treatment. The receptor source for this set is a human donor with basal cell carcinoma. Each CDR3 is given with its conserved first and last residue. Fields, in order: CDR3 DNA, CDR3 protein, D gene, clone size, V gene, J gene, CDR3 length. D genes are given only for firm matches. Only some rows state a clone size, as once, few, many or a class for expanded clones.

CDR3 DNA: TGCGCCAGCAGCAGAGGGACAGGGGCCAACATTCAGTACTTC
CDR3 protein: CASSRGTGANIQYF
D gene: TRBD1
clone size: -
V gene: TRBV5-1
J gene: TRBJ2-4
CDR3 length: 14

CDR3 DNA: TGTGCCAGCAGTTCCCCTCTTCGGGTTTGGTATGGCTACACCTTC
CDR3 protein: CASSSPLRVWYGYTF
D gene: -
clone size: -
V gene: TRBV28
J gene: TRBJ1-2
CDR3 length: 15

CDR3 DNA: TGTGCCAGCAGGGTTCCCAGGGACTGGTACAATGAGCAGTTCTTC
CDR3 protein: CASRVPRDWYNEQFF
D gene: -
clone size: -
V gene: TRBV6-5
J gene: TRBJ2-1
CDR3 length: 15

CDR3 DNA: TGTGCCAGCAGCAAAAACCACAGTAGCAATCAGCCCCAGCATTTT
CDR3 protein: CASSKNHSSNQPQHF
D gene: -
clone size: -
V gene: TRBV21-1
J gene: TRBJ1-5
CDR3 length: 15

CDR3 DNA: TGCAGCGTAGAACAGGAGAATACCTACGAGCAGTACTTC
CDR3 protein: CSVEQENTYEQYF
D gene: -
clone size: -
V gene: TRBV29-1
J gene: TRBJ2-7
CDR3 length: 13

CDR3 DNA: TGCGCCAGCAGCCAAGATAGGGCGGATGGTTACACAGATACGCAGTATTTT
CDR3 protein: CASSQDRADGYTDTQYF
D gene: -
clone size: -
V gene: TRBV4-1
J gene: TRBJ2-3
CDR3 length: 17

CDR3 DNA: TGCAGCGTTGAGCGGACGGCCCGAGAGTTCCTGAACACTGAAGCTTTCTTT
CDR3 protein: CSVERTAREFLNTEAFF
D gene: -
clone size: -
V gene: TRBV29-1
J gene: TRBJ1-1
CDR3 length: 17

CDR3 DNA: TGTGCCAGCTCGTCGACAGCGAACACTGAAGCTTTCTTT
CDR3 protein: CASSSTANTEAFF
D gene: -
clone size: few
V gene: TRBV6-5
J gene: TRBJ1-1
CDR3 length: 13

CDR3 DNA: TGTGCCAGCAGCGGCGGGGTAAACACCGGGGAGCTGTTTTTT
CDR3 protein: CASSGGVNTGELFF
D gene: -
clone size: -
V gene: TRBV28
J gene: TRBJ2-2
CDR3 length: 14

CDR3 DNA: TGTGCCAGCAGCCCCGACAGGGGTTTGACTGAAGCTTTCTTT
CDR3 protein: CASSPDRGLTEAFF
D gene: TRBD1
clone size: -
V gene: TRBV7-3
J gene: TRBJ1-1
CDR3 length: 14

CDR3 DNA: TGTGCCAGCAGCCAAGGCTCGTGGGGACATCACTCCTACGAGCAGTACTTC
CDR3 protein: CASSQGSWGHHSYEQYF
D gene: -
clone size: once
V gene: TRBV3-1/TRBV3-2
J gene: TRBJ2-7
CDR3 length: 17

CDR3 DNA: TGTGCCAGCCAGGGACAGGAGAACACTGAAGCTTTCTTT
CDR3 protein: CASQGQENTEAFF
D gene: TRBD1
clone size: -
V gene: TRBV6-6
J gene: TRBJ1-1
CDR3 length: 13

CDR3 DNA: TGTGCCAGCAGTGAAACATATAATCAGCCCCAGCATTTT
CDR3 protein: CASSETYNQPQHF
D gene: -
clone size: -
V gene: TRBV6-1
J gene: TRBJ1-5
CDR3 length: 13

CDR3 DNA: TGTGCCAGCAGCGTAGGTGGCAGGGATGGGGCCGAGCAGTACTTC
CDR3 protein: CASSVGGRDGAEQYF
D gene: -
clone size: once
V gene: TRBV9
J gene: TRBJ2-7
CDR3 length: 15

CDR3 DNA: TGTGCCACCAGCAGAGGGGAGGGCGGCTACAATGAGCAGTTCTTC
CDR3 protein: CATSRGEGGYNEQFF
D gene: TRBD2
clone size: -
V gene: TRBV15
J gene: TRBJ2-1
CDR3 length: 15

CDR3 DNA: TGTGCCAGCAGCCACCCACAGGGGGCGATCTATGGCTACACCTTC
CDR3 protein: CASSHPQGAIYGYTF
D gene: TRBD1
clone size: -
V gene: TRBV5-4
J gene: TRBJ1-2
CDR3 length: 15

CDR3 DNA: TGTGCCACCAGCAGAGAGGAAAGTGACGAGCAGTACTTC
CDR3 protein: CATSREESDEQYF
D gene: -
clone size: many
V gene: TRBV15
J gene: TRBJ2-7
CDR3 length: 13

CDR3 DNA: TGTGCCTGGTCCGGGACCAAGGGGGAAAAACTGTTTTTT
CDR3 protein: CAWSGTKGEKLFF
D gene: -
clone size: once
V gene: TRBV30
J gene: TRBJ1-4
CDR3 length: 13

CDR3 DNA: TGTGCCAGCTCATACGGACAGTCTCGGACCTACGAGCAGTACTTC
CDR3 protein: CASSYGQSRTYEQYF
D gene: -
clone size: -
V gene: TRBV18
J gene: TRBJ2-7
CDR3 length: 15

CDR3 DNA: TGTGCCAGCAGCTCAGGACAGGGGGCCCAAGAGACCCAGTACTTC
CDR3 protein: CASSSGQGAQETQYF
D gene: TRBD1
clone size: -
V gene: TRBV11-3
J gene: TRBJ2-5
CDR3 length: 15

CDR3 DNA: TGTGCCAGCAGCCAAGTTGATAGCAATCAGCCCCAGCATTTT
CDR3 protein: CASSQVDSNQPQHF
D gene: -
clone size: -
V gene: TRBV3-1/TRBV3-2
J gene: TRBJ1-5
CDR3 length: 14

CDR3 DNA: TGTGCCAGTTTATCAGGGGGTAAAAGCAATCAGCCCCAGCATTTT
CDR3 protein: CASLSGGKSNQPQHF
D gene: TRBD1
clone size: -
V gene: TRBV28
J gene: TRBJ1-5
CDR3 length: 15

CDR3 DNA: TGTGCCAGCAGCTTGAGCGGCACAACTAATGAAAAACTGTTTTTT
CDR3 protein: CASSLSGTTNEKLFF
D gene: -
clone size: few
V gene: TRBV5-5
J gene: TRBJ1-4
CDR3 length: 15

CDR3 DNA: TGTGCCAGCAGCCAGGATTATGGAGGCACAGATACGCAGTATTTT
CDR3 protein: CASSQDYGGTDTQYF
D gene: -
clone size: -
V gene: TRBV3-1/TRBV3-2
J gene: TRBJ2-3
CDR3 length: 15

CDR3 DNA: TGTGCCAGTAGTATGCCAACTAGCTCGGCTGAGCAGTTCTTC
CDR3 protein: CASSMPTSSAEQFF
D gene: -
clone size: -
V gene: TRBV19
J gene: TRBJ2-1
CDR3 length: 14

CDR3 DNA: TGCAGCGTTGAAGGCACTAGCGGGGGCACAGATACGCAGTATTTT
CDR3 protein: CSVEGTSGGTDTQYF
D gene: TRBD2
clone size: -
V gene: TRBV29-1
J gene: TRBJ2-3
CDR3 length: 15

CDR3 DNA: TGCAGCGTTATACAGGGGGCAGGGCAGCCCCAGCATTTT
CDR3 protein: CSVIQGAGQPQHF
D gene: TRBD1
clone size: -
V gene: TRBV29-1
J gene: TRBJ1-5
CDR3 length: 13

CDR3 DNA: TGTGCCAGCTCACCAAATTCAGGGACCAAAAACATTCAGTACTTC
CDR3 protein: CASSPNSGTKNIQYF
D gene: -
clone size: -
V gene: TRBV18
J gene: TRBJ2-4
CDR3 length: 15

CDR3 DNA: TGTGCCAGCAGCCCTAGCGGGAGGTTGTACAATGAGCAGTTCTTC
CDR3 protein: CASSPSGRLYNEQFF
D gene: TRBD2
clone size: -
V gene: TRBV7-6
J gene: TRBJ2-1
CDR3 length: 15

CDR3 DNA: TGTGCCAGCAGCCCTAGAGGGCAAACGAACACCGGGGAGCTGTTTTTT
CDR3 protein: CASSPRGQTNTGELFF
D gene: -
clone size: -
V gene: TRBV9
J gene: TRBJ2-2
CDR3 length: 16

CDR3 DNA: TGTGCCAGCAGCGACGGGACGGAGGCGCTTGGCAATCAGCCCCAGCATTTT
CDR3 protein: CASSDGTEALGNQPQHF
D gene: -
clone size: few
V gene: TRBV5-5
J gene: TRBJ1-5
CDR3 length: 17

CDR3 DNA: TGTGCCAGCAGCAAAACCAGGGTCTACGGTTTCGATGGTGAAAAACTGTTTTTT
CDR3 protein: CASSKTRVYGFDGEKLFF
D gene: -
clone size: -
V gene: TRBV7-9
J gene: TRBJ1-4
CDR3 length: 18

CDR3 DNA: TGTGCCACCAGTGTCGTCAGGGGGGGGAAAAACATTCAGTACTTC
CDR3 protein: CATSVVRGGKNIQYF
D gene: -
clone size: -
V gene: TRBV24-1
J gene: TRBJ2-4
CDR3 length: 15

CDR3 DNA: TGTGCCAGCAGCCCTACCTACACCGGGGAGCTGTTTTTT
CDR3 protein: CASSPTYTGELFF
D gene: -
clone size: -
V gene: TRBV7-6
J gene: TRBJ2-2
CDR3 length: 13

CDR3 DNA: TGTGCCAGCAGTGATTTAGGCCTAGCGGGGACCGATACGCAGTATTTT
CDR3 protein: CASSDLGLAGTDTQYF
D gene: TRBD2
clone size: -
V gene: TRBV6-1
J gene: TRBJ2-3
CDR3 length: 16

CDR3 DNA: TGTGCCACCAGTGATTCTACAGGGAAAACTAATGAAAAACTGTTTTTT
CDR3 protein: CATSDSTGKTNEKLFF
D gene: -
clone size: -
V gene: TRBV24-1
J gene: TRBJ1-4
CDR3 length: 16

CDR3 DNA: TGCAGCGCAGTGACGGGCTATGGCTACACCTTC
CDR3 protein: CSAVTGYGYTF
D gene: -
clone size: -
V gene: TRBV29-1
J gene: TRBJ1-2
CDR3 length: 11

CDR3 DNA: TGTGCCAGCATGAGGGGGCAAGGCTATGGCTACACCTTC
CDR3 protein: CASMRGQGYGYTF
D gene: TRBD1
clone size: -
V gene: TRBV2
J gene: TRBJ1-2
CDR3 length: 13

CDR3 DNA: TGTGCCTGGAGTGCAGGGGAACAGCCCCAGCATTTT
CDR3 protein: CAWSAGEQPQHF
D gene: -
clone size: -
V gene: TRBV30
J gene: TRBJ1-5
CDR3 length: 12

CDR3 DNA: TGTGCCAGCAGTGACATTGGAGCATCTGGGGAGACCCAGTACTTC
CDR3 protein: CASSDIGASGETQYF
D gene: -
clone size: few
V gene: TRBV6-1
J gene: TRBJ2-5
CDR3 length: 15

CDR3 DNA: TGTGCCAGCAAGGACTCTTGGCAAACGAATCAGCCCCAGCATTTT
CDR3 protein: CASKDSWQTNQPQHF
D gene: -
clone size: -
V gene: TRBV2
J gene: TRBJ1-5
CDR3 length: 15

CDR3 DNA: TGTGCCAGCAACGACGGACATAGCAATCAGCCCCAGCATTTT
CDR3 protein: CASNDGHSNQPQHF
D gene: -
clone size: -
V gene: TRBV28
J gene: TRBJ1-5
CDR3 length: 14

CDR3 DNA: TGTGCCAGCAGTTCCGCTAGCGGTAGCTCCTACAATGAGCAGTTCTTC
CDR3 protein: CASSSASGSSYNEQFF
D gene: TRBD2
clone size: -
V gene: TRBV5-4
J gene: TRBJ2-1
CDR3 length: 16

CDR3 DNA: TGTGCCAGCAGCTGGGACGGGAACACTGAAGCTTTCTTT
CDR3 protein: CASSWDGNTEAFF
D gene: -
clone size: few
V gene: TRBV3-1/TRBV3-2
J gene: TRBJ1-1
CDR3 length: 13

CDR3 DNA: TGTGCCAGCAGTTTAAGGGAATCAGGGTGGAGTGAGCAGTTCTTC
CDR3 protein: CASSLRESGWSEQFF
D gene: -
clone size: few
V gene: TRBV27
J gene: TRBJ2-1
CDR3 length: 15

CDR3 DNA: TGTGCCTGGGGACAGGGAGCTGGAAACACCATATATTTT
CDR3 protein: CAWGQGAGNTIYF
D gene: TRBD1
clone size: few
V gene: TRBV30
J gene: TRBJ1-3
CDR3 length: 13

CDR3 DNA: TGTGCCAGCTCCTCCGGGGGGGTCCCCGATACGCAGTATTTT
CDR3 protein: CASSSGGVPDTQYF
D gene: TRBD2
clone size: -
V gene: TRBV7-6
J gene: TRBJ2-3
CDR3 length: 14

CDR3 DNA: TGTGCCAGCAGCAAAGCGGGACCCCAAGGGGAGACCCAGTACTTC
CDR3 protein: CASSKAGPQGETQYF
D gene: -
clone size: -
V gene: TRBV21-1
J gene: TRBJ2-5
CDR3 length: 15

CDR3 DNA: TGCAGTGCTAGTGACAGGGCTTCCTATGGCTACACCTTC
CDR3 protein: CSASDRASYGYTF
D gene: TRBD1
clone size: -
V gene: TRBV20-1
J gene: TRBJ1-2
CDR3 length: 13

CDR3 DNA: TGTGCCAGCAGCCAGGGAGGACAAGGAGAGACCCAGTACTTC
CDR3 protein: CASSQGGQGETQYF
D gene: -
clone size: -
V gene: TRBV4-2
J gene: TRBJ2-5
CDR3 length: 14

CDR3 DNA: TGTGCCAGCAGCCAAGAGCACTCTTCCCAGCCCCAGCATTTT
CDR3 protein: CASSQEHSSQPQHF
D gene: -
clone size: -
V gene: TRBV3-1/TRBV3-2
J gene: TRBJ1-5
CDR3 length: 14

CDR3 DNA: TGTGCCAGCAGCTCCCCGCTAGCGGGGAACACAGATACGCAGTATTTT
CDR3 protein: CASSSPLAGNTDTQYF
D gene: TRBD2
clone size: -
V gene: TRBV9
J gene: TRBJ2-3
CDR3 length: 16